These 9 T cell receptor beta chains were all obtained from the same sample, sequenced in a study of shared clonotypes between healthy human individuals. Profiled with immunoSEQ multiplex PCR; TCRdb holds only in-frame clones, not every one. This table holds about 2.3 million clones, around 92% found once. The sequenced sample consisted of naive CD4+ T cells from PBMCs. Subset defined: CD45RA+ positively selected. The receptors stem from a man younger than 30 in good health. Some clones in this sample may be carry-over from other donors' samples.

The chain recombines TRBV5-1 with TRBJ2-1; 9 nucleotides line up with TRBD2. The CDR3 spans 15 residues. The germline V gene has CDR1 SGHRS and CDR2 YFSETQ. V lost 7 bases, J lost 5 bases, and 10 bases stayed unmatched. CDR3 loop: CASGKLAGNHNEQFF. DNA of the CDR3: TGCGCCAGCGGTAAGCTAGCGGGAAATCACAATGAGCAGTTCTTC.

V and J are TRBV5-4 and TRBJ2-7, with TRBD1 matching 7 bases. J lost 1 base, V lost 4 bases, and 5 bases had no gene match. Germline V CDR1 and CDR2: SGHNT, YYREEE (reference sequence). The CDR3 is made up of 14 amino acids. The CDR3 here is CASSIGTVSYEQYF. CDR3 DNA: TGTGCCAGCAGCATCGGGACAGTTTCCTACGAGCAGTACTTC.

This sequence joins TRBV28 and TRBJ1-5, with D perhaps TRBD1 (5 bases). Germline CDR1 reads MDHEN; CDR2 reads SYDVKM. This CDR3 has 16 residues. The V gene lost 6 bases and the J gene lost 4 bases, with 19 bases spanning the gap. CDR3 DNA: TGTGCCAGCAGCCCCGCCGGGCGGGGCCGTAATCAGCCCCAGCATTTT. It specifies CASSPAGRGRNQPQHF.

This clone has only one observation. Other nucleotide sequences from this sample produce the same CDR3. The V call is TRBV5-1, the J call TRBJ2-5; D is perhaps TRBD1 (5 bases). Germline V gene lookup returns CDR1 SGHRS and CDR2 YFSETQ. CDR3 length: 14 amino acids. V was shortened by 0 bases and J by 2 bases, with 8 bases between the two germline ends. The CDR3 DNA follows: TGCGCCAGCAGCTTGGCAGGACAACAAGAGACCCAGTACTTC. Its translation: CASSLAGQQETQYF.

This rearrangement joins TRBV11-3 to TRBJ2-2; TRBD2 aligns across 13 bases. The J segment lost 5 bases and the V segment lost 4 bases, leaving 4 bases of the junction unmatched. CDR1 and CDR2 (germline): SGHNT, YENEEA. The CDR3 contains 16 residues. The CDR3 bases are TGTGCCAGCAGCTCCGGGACTAGCGGGATAACCGGGGAGCTGTTTTTT. Translated: CASSSGTSGITGELFF.

The rearrangement links TRBV10-3 to TRBJ1-2; D might be TRBD1 (6 bases). Trimming removed 7 bases at V and 11 bases at J, with 20 bases between. This CDR3 region has 13 residues. In germline, CDR1 is ENHRY, CDR2 SYGVKD. The CDR3 nucleotides read TGTGCCATCATGGGGGGCGCGCGCGGGGAGTACACCTTC. Translated, it gives CAIMGGARGEYTF.

The chain couples TRBV19 to TRBJ1-1; D remains unclear. V was cut by 7 bases and J by 1 base, with 13 bases left in between. Germline V gene data show CDR1 as LNHDA and CDR2 as SQIVND (reference sequence). The CDR3 covers 14 residues. For the CDR3, the DNA is TGTGCCAGTACCACCCCTTACCCGAACACTGAAGCTTTCTTT. This codes for CASTTPYPNTEAFF. Filled out from reference TRBV19 and TRBJ1-1, the complete variable domain reads DGGITQSPKYLFRKEGQNVTLSCEQNLNHDAMYWYRQDPGQGLRLIYYSQIVNDFQKGDIAEGYSVSREKKESFPLTVTSAQKNPTAFYLCASTTPYPNTEAFFGQGTRLTVV.

This chain connects TRBV2 to TRBJ2-7; 8 nucleotides align to TRBD1. Germline V lookup: CDR1 SNHLY, CDR2 FYNNEI. Germline trimming cut 7 bases from V and 6 bases from J; bases unmatched to any gene: 11. The length of the CDR3 is 14 residues. The CDR3 spells CASNRGGQGPEQYF. CDR3 sequence (DNA): TGTGCCAGCAACCGAGGAGGACAGGGACCCGAGCAGTACTTC.

This chain joins TRBV7-9 and TRBJ2-2; tentatively, D is TRBD2 (9 bases). Trimming took 2 bases from V and 4 from J, leaving 17 bases between them. This CDR3 is 17 amino acids long. Germline V gene sequence: CDR1 SEHNR, CDR2 FQNEAQ (reference sequence). CDR3 in DNA: TGTGCCAGCAGCTTAAGGACTAGCGACAGGGGCACCGGGGAGCTGTTTTTT. Residues: CASSLRTSDRGTGELFF.